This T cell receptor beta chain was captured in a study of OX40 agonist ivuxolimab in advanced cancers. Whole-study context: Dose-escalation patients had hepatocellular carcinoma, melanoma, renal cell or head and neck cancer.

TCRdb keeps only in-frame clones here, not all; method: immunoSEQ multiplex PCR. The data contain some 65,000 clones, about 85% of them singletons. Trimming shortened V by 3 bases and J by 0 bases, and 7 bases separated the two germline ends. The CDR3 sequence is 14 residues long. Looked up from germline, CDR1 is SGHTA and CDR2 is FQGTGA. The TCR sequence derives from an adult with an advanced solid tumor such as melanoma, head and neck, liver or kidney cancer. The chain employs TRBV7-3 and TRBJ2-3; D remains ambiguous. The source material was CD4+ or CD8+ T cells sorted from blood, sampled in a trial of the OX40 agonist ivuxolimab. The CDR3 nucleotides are TGTGCCAGCAGCTTCGGGCATAGCACAGATACGCAGTATTTT. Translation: CASSFGHSTDTQYF. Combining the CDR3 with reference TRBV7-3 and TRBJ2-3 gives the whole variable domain GAGVSQTPSNKVTEKGKYVELRCDPISGHTALYWYRQSLGQGPEFLIYFQGTGAADDSGLPNDRFFAVRPEGSVSTLKIQRTERGDSAVYLCASSFGHSTDTQYFGPGTRLTVL.